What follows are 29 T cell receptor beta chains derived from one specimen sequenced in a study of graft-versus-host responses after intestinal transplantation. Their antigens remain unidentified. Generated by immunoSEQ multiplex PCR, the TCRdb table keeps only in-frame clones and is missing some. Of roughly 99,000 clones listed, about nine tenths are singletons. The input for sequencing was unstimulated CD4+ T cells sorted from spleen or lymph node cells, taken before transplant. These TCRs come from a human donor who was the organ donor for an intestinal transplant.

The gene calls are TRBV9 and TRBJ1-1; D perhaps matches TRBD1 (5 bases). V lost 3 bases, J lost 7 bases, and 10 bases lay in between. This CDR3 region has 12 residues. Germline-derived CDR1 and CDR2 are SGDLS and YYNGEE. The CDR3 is CASSAPGYEAFF. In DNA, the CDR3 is TGTGCCAGCAGCGCCCCAGGGTATGAAGCTTTCTTT.

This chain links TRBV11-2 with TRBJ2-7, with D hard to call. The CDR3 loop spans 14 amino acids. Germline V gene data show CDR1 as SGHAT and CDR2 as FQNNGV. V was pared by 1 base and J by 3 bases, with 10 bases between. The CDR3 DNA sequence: TGTGCCAGCAGCTTAGGGTCAGGTGTCTACGAGCAGTACTTC. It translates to CASSLGSGVYEQYF.

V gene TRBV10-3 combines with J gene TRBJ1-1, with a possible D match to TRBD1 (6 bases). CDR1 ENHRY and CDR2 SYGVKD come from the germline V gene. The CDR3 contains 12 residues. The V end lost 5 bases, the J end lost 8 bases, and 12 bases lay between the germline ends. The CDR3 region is CAISPTGREAFF. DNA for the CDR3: TGTGCCATCAGTCCAACAGGGAGGGAAGCTTTCTTT.

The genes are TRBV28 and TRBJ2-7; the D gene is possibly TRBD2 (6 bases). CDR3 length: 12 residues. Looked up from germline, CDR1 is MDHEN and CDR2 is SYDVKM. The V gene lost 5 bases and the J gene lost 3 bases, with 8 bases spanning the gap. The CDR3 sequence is CASSLGSYEQYF. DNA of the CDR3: TGTGCCAGCAGTCTCGGGAGCTACGAGCAGTACTTC.

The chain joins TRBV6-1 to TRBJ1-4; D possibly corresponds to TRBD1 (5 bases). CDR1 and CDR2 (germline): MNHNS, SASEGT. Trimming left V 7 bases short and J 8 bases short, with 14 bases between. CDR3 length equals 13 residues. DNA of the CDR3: TGTGCCAGCAACCGAGGGGTCGGGGAAAAACTGTTTTTT. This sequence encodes CASNRGVGEKLFF.

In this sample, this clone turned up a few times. CDR3 amino acids: CASSQYGGDWGTEAFF. The DNA for the CDR3 is TGTGCCAGCAGCCAATATGGAGGGGACTGGGGCACTGAAGCTTTCTTT. The V and J genes are TRBV27 and TRBJ1-1, with D perhaps matching TRBD1 (5 bases). V dropped 6 bases and J dropped 4 bases, with 21 bases sitting between them. The CDR3 has 16 amino acids. From germline, CDR1 is MNHEY and CDR2 SMNVEV (reference sequence).

The DNA of the CDR3 is TGTGCCAGCAGCTTGGACCTTCCTGTCTACGAGCAGTACTTC. Translated, it gives CASSLDLPVYEQYF. The chain uses TRBV5-4 and TRBJ2-7; D is unresolved. The V gene's germline CDR1 is SGHNT and CDR2 YYREEE (reference sequence). The CDR3 loop spans 14 amino acids. The V end lost 0 bases, the J end lost 3 bases, and 10 bases lay between the germline ends. The whole variable domain, remainder taken from reference TRBV5-4 and TRBJ2-7, is ETGVTQSPTHLIKTRGQQVTLRCSSQSGHNTVSWYQQALGQGPQFIFQYYREEENGRGNFPPRFSGLQFPNYSSELNVNALELDDSALYLCASSLDLPVYEQYFGPGTRLTVT.

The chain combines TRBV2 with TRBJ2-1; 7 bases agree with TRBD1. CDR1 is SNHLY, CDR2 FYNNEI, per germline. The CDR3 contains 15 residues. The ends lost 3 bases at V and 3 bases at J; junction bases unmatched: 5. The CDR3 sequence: CASSEETGLYNEQFF. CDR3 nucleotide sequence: TGTGCCAGCAGTGAGGAGACAGGGCTCTACAATGAGCAGTTCTTC.

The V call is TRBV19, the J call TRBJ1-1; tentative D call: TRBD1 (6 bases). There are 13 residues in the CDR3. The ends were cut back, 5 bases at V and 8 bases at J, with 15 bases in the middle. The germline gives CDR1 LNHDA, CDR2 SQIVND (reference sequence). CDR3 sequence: CASSPGTWSEAFF. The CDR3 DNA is TGTGCCAGTAGTCCAGGGACATGGTCGGAAGCTTTCTTT.

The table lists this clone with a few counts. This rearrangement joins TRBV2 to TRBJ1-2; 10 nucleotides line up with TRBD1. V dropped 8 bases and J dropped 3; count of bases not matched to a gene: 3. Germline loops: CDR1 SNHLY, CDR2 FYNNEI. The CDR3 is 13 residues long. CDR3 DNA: TGTGCCAGCCGGACAGGGGGGGACTATGGCTACACCTTC. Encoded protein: CASRTGGDYGYTF.

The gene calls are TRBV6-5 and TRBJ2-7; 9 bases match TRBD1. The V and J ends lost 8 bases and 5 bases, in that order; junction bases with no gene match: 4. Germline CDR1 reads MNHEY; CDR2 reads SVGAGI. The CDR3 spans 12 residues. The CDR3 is CASRDRANEQYF. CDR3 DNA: TGTGCCAGCCGGGACAGGGCAAACGAGCAGTACTTC.

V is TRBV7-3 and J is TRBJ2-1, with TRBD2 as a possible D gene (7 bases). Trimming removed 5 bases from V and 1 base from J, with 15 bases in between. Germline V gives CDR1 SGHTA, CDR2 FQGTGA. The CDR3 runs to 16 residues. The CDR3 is CASSRGGPPSYNEQFF. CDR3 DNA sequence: TGTGCCAGCAGCCGCGGGGGCCCGCCTTCCTACAATGAGCAGTTCTTC.

CDR3 sequence (DNA): TGTGCCAGCAGCTTAGACGGACAGGGCACAGATACGCAGTATTTT. Its protein product is CASSLDGQGTDTQYF. The chain joins TRBV5-8 to TRBJ2-3; 7 bases fit TRBD1. This CDR3 is built from 15 residues. J gave up 1 base and V 2 bases, and 4 bases lay outside the gene matches. The germline V gene has CDR1 SGHTS and CDR2 YDEGEE.

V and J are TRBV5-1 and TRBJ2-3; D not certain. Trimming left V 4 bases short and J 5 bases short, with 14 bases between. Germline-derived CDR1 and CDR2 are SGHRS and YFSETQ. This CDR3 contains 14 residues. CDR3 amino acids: CASSPTGPVDTQYF. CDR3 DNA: TGCGCCAGCAGCCCGACTGGCCCAGTAGATACGCAGTATTTT.

CDR3 sequence reads: CASSRTRGETQYF. The CDR3 nucleotides are TGTGCCAGCAGCCGCACCAGGGGGGAGACCCAGTACTTC. The V and J genes are TRBV7-3 and TRBJ2-5, with 7 nucleotides matching TRBD1. The CDR3 loop spans 13 amino acids. The germline CDR1 and CDR2 sequences are SGHTA and FQGTGA. The trim removed 5 bases at V and 5 bases at J, leaving 5 bases unmatched.

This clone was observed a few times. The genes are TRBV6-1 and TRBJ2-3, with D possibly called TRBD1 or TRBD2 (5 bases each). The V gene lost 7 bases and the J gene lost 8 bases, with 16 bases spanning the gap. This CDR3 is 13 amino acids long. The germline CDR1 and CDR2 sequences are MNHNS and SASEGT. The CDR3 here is CASNPREGRTQYF. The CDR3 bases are TGTGCCAGCAACCCTCGCGAGGGGCGTACGCAGTATTTT.

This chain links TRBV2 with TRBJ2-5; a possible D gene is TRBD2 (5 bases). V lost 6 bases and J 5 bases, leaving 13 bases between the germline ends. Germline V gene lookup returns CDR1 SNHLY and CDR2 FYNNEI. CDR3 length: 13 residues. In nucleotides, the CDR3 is TGTGCCAGCAGGGGGAGTGTCGGGGAGACCCAGTACTTC. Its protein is CASRGSVGETQYF.

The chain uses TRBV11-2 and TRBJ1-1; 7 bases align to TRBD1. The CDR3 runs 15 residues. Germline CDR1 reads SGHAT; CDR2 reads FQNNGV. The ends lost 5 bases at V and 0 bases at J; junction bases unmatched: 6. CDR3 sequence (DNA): TGTGCCAGCAGCCGAAGGGGACAGATGAACACTGAAGCTTTCTTT. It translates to CASSRRGQMNTEAFF. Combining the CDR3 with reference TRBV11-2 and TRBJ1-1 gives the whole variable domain EAGVAQSPRYKIIEKRQSVAFWCNPISGHATLYWYQQILGQGPKLLIQFQNNGVVDDSQLPKDRFSAERLKGVDSTLKIQPAKLEDSAVYLCASSRRGQMNTEAFFGQGTRLTVV.

CDR3 protein: CATSRDLEGPYEQYF. For the CDR3, the DNA is TGTGCCACCAGCAGAGATCTAGAGGGGCCCTACGAGCAGTACTTC. The rearrangement uses TRBV15 and TRBJ2-7; perhaps D is TRBD1 or TRBD2 (5 bases each). The germline CDR1 and CDR2 sequences are LNHNV and YYDKDF (reference sequence). The CDR3 has 15 amino acids. V lost 0 bases and J lost 2, with 11 bases in between.

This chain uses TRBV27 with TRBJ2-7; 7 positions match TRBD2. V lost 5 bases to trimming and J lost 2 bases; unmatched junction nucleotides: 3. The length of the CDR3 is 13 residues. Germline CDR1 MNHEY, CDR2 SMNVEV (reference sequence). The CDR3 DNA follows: TGTGCCAGCAGTCCCCTAGCGGCCTACGAGCAGTACTTC. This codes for CASSPLAAYEQYF.

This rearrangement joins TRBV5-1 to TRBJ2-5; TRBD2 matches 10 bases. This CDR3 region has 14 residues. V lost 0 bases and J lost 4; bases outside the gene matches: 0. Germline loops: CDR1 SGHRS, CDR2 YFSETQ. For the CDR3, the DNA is TGCGCCAGCAGCTTGGGGACTAGCGGAGAGACCCAGTACTTC. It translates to CASSLGTSGETQYF.

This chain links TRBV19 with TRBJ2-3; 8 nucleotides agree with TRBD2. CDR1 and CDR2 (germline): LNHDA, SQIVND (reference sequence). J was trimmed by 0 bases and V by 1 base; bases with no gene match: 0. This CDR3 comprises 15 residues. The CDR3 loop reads CASSIGGGSTDTQYF. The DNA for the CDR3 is TGTGCCAGTAGTATAGGCGGGGGGAGCACAGATACGCAGTATTTT.

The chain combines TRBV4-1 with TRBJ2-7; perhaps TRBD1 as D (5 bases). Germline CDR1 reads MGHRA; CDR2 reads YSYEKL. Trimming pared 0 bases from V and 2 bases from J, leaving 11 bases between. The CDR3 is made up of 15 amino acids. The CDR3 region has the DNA TGCGCCAGCAGCCAAGACAGGGTTGGTACCTACGAGCAGTACTTC. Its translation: CASSQDRVGTYEQYF.

The CDR3 nucleotides are TGTGCCAGCTCACCAAGAGGGGTTGGCGCAGCGACTGAAGCTTTCTTT. Encoded protein: CASSPRGVGAATEAFF. The chain joins TRBV18 to TRBJ1-1; D might be TRBD1 (5 bases). The CDR3 covers 16 residues. CDR1 is KGHSH and CDR2 is LQKENI in the germline V gene. Trimming cost V 2 bases and J 5 bases, with 18 bases left between them. The complete variable domain, with remaining parts taken from reference TRBV18 and TRBJ1-1, reads NAGVMQNPRHLVRRRGQEARLRCSPMKGHSHVYWYRQLPEEGLKFMVYLQKENIIDESGMPKERFSAEFPKEGPSILRIQQVVRGDSAAYFCASSPRGVGAATEAFFGQGTRLTVV.

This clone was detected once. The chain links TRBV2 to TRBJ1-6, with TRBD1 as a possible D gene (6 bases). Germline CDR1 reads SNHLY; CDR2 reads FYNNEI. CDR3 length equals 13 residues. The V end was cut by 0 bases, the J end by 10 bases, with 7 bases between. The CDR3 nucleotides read TGTGCCAGCAGTGAAGCAGGGGGGTCACCCCTCCACTTT. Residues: CASSEAGGSPLHF.

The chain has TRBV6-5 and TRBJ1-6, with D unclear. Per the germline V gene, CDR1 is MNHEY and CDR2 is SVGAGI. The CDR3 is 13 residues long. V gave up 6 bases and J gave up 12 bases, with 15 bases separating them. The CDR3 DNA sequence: TGTGCCAGCAGAGCCACGGACGTACTACCCCTCCACTTT. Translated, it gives CASRATDVLPLHF.

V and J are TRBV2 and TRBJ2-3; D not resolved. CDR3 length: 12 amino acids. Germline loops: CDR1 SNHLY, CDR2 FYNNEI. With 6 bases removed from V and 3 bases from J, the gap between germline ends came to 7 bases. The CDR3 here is CASRLRTDTQYF. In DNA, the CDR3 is TGTGCCAGCAGGCTACGAACAGATACGCAGTATTTT. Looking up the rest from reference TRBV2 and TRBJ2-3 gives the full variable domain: EPEVTQTPSHQVTQMGQEVILRCVPISNHLYFYWYRQILGQKVEFLVSFYNNEISEKSEIFDDQFSVERPDGSNFTLKIRSTKLEDSAMYFCASRLRTDTQYFGPGTRLTVL.

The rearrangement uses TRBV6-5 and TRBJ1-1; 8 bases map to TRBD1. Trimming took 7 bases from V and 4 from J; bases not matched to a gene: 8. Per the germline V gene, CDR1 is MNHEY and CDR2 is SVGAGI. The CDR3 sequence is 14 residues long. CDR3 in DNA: TGTGCCAGCATCTCAGGGACAGGAGGCACTGAAGCTTTCTTT. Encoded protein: CASISGTGGTEAFF.

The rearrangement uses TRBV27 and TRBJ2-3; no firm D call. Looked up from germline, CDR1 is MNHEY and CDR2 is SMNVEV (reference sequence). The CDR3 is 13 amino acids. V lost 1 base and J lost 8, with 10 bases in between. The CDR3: CASSLLAGLTQYF. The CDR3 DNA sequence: TGTGCCAGCAGTTTATTAGCTGGTCTTACGCAGTATTTT.